One and the same sample provided the 30 T cell receptor beta chains below, sequenced in a study of CD8 T cells in Susac syndrome. cDNA came from 0.5 to 1 ug RNA primed by random hexamers. One entry per CDR3 protein results from TCRdb running MiXCR on the immunoSEQ multiplex PCR reads. The top ten hold around 0.092% of the sample, which has around 170,000 distinct CDR3 sequences, approximately 94% seen once. The material sequenced was CD4+ T cells from PBMCs. These TCRs come from a human donor with Susac syndrome.

J is TRBJ1-3 and V is TRBV7-9; no clear D gene. The germline gives CDR1 SEHNR, CDR2 FQNEAQ (reference sequence). This CDR3 comprises 12 residues. V gave up 8 bases and J gave up 4 bases, with 9 bases separating them. The CDR3 protein is CASGLTGNTIYF. CDR3 coding DNA: TGTGCCAGCGGCCTAACAGGAAACACCATATATTTT.

The chain carries TRBV20-1 and TRBJ1-1; D gene uncertain. CDR1 and CDR2 from the germline V gene are DFQATT and SNEGSKA (reference sequence). This CDR3 has 11 amino acids. V lost 0 bases to trimming and J lost 8 bases, with 7 bases between them. The CDR3 region has the DNA TGCAGTGCTAGAGATGGGATCGAAGCTTTCTTT. Amino acids: CSARDGIEAFF.

The V call is TRBV2, the J call TRBJ2-5, with unresolved D. Deletions cut 2 bases from V and 5 bases from J, with 12 bases between. Per the germline V gene, CDR1 is SNHLY and CDR2 is FYNNEI. The CDR3 contains 14 residues. The chain's CDR3 is CASSERRALETQYF. CDR3 DNA sequence: TGTGCCAGCAGTGAACGTCGTGCCCTTGAGACCCAGTACTTC.

The chain uses TRBV28 and TRBJ1-6; the D gene is possibly TRBD1 (5 bases). The CDR3 extends over 14 amino acids. The V and J ends lost 2 bases and 7 bases respectively, with 9 bases between them. Germline-derived CDR1 and CDR2 are MDHEN and SYDVKM. This chain's CDR3 is CASSLERDNSPLHF. Here the CDR3 DNA reads TGTGCCAGCAGTTTAGAACGGGACAATTCACCCCTCCACTTT.

The V gene is TRBV5-5, the J gene TRBJ2-1; 10 positions agree with TRBD1. The CDR3 runs 16 residues. The germline CDR1 and CDR2 sequences are SGHKS and YYEKEE (reference sequence). Trimming removed 3 bases from V and 2 bases from J; junction bases left unmatched: 5. The CDR3 coding sequence is TGTGCCAGCAGCTCCCGGACAGGGGGAACCTACAATGAGCAGTTCTTC. Translation: CASSSRTGGTYNEQFF. Supplemented by reference TRBV5-5 and TRBJ2-1, the full variable domain reads DAGVTQSPTHLIKTRGQQVTLRCSPISGHKSVSWYQQVLGQGPQFIFQYYEKEERGRGNFPDRFSARQFPNYSSELNVNALLLGDSALYLCASSSRTGGTYNEQFFGPGTRLTVL.

The chain joins TRBV6-2 or TRBV6-3 to TRBJ1-5; a weak D match, TRBD1 (5 bases). Germline V gene sequence: CDR1 MNHEY, CDR2 SVGEGT. The CDR3 length is 16 residues. V lost 10 bases and J lost 3, with 22 bases in between. The DNA for the CDR3 is TGTGCCACGGATCCGAGGCTGGGGACTTCCAATCAGCCCCAGCATTTT. It encodes CATDPRLGTSNQPQHF.

This clonotype was seen once. This chain connects TRBV30 to TRBJ1-5; no definite D call. This CDR3 has 12 amino acids. Looked up from germline, CDR1 is GTSNPN and CDR2 is SVGIG (reference sequence). V shed 0 bases and J shed 6 bases, with 6 bases lying between them. The CDR3 DNA reads TGTGCCTGGAGTGTACGGGGTCAGCCCCAGCATTTT. Translating it yields CAWSVRGQPQHF.

The rearrangement joins TRBV30 to TRBJ2-3, with D perhaps TRBD2 (6 bases). The CDR3 is 17 amino acids. Germline V gene lookup returns CDR1 GTSNPN and CDR2 SVGIG (reference sequence). V lost 0 bases, J lost 2 bases, and 18 bases lay in between. CDR3 nucleotide sequence: TGTGCCTGGAGTGTAGAAGCGGGCAGGGAGCCCACAGATACGCAGTATTTT. Translating gives CAWSVEAGREPTDTQYF.

The V call is TRBV21-1, the J call TRBJ1-1; the D segment call TRBD1 is taken from the table without a DNA check. TRBV21-1 is recorded as a pseudogene. The CDR3 length is 15 residues. The CDR3: CASSTPGPKSTEAFF. As DNA, the CDR3 is TGTGCCAGCAGCACGCCCGGACCGAAGAGCACTGAAGCTTTCTTT.

The chain is built from TRBV19 and TRBJ2-3; 7 bases agree with TRBD1. The CDR3 consists of 14 residues. CDR1 LNHDA and CDR2 SQIVND come from the germline V gene (reference sequence). The V gene end was trimmed by 7 bases and the J gene end by 0 bases; junction bases not matched to a gene: 4. The CDR3 nucleotides are TGTGCCAGTAAGACAGGGACAAGCACAGATACGCAGTATTTT. This encodes CASKTGTSTDTQYF.

This clonotype was found a few times. J is TRBJ1-1 and V is TRBV20-1; unclear D gene. The V gene's germline CDR1 is DFQATT and CDR2 SNEGSKA (reference sequence). V dropped 3 bases and J dropped 4 bases, with 6 bases sitting between them. The CDR3 is 11 residues long. Here the CDR3 DNA reads TGCAGTGCTAGTTATGGCACTGAAGCTTTCTTT. Protein: CSASYGTEAFF.

The V call is TRBV14, the J call TRBJ1-4, with 10 positions matching TRBD1. This CDR3 is 15 amino acids long. The germline CDR1 and CDR2 sequences are SGHDN and FVKESK. V dropped 4 bases and J dropped 4; count of bases not matched to a gene: 3. CDR3 loop: CASSRDRGRNEKLFF. The CDR3 region has the DNA TGTGCCAGCAGCCGTGACAGGGGGCGTAATGAAAAACTGTTTTTT. The whole variable domain, filled in from reference TRBV14 and TRBJ1-4, reads EAGVTQFPSHSVIEKGQTVTLRCDPISGHDNLYWYRRVMGKEIKFLLHFVKESKQDESGMPNNRFLAERTGGTYSTLKVQPAELEDSGVYFCASSRDRGRNEKLFFGSGTQLSVL.

The CDR3 DNA reads TGTGCCAGCAGCGGGAGAGTGAGACAAGAGACCCAGTACTTC. Translating gives CASSGRVRQETQYF. V is TRBV6-1 and J is TRBJ2-5; the D gene is possibly TRBD2 (6 bases). The germline gives CDR1 MNHNS, CDR2 SASEGT. The CDR3 is 14 amino acids. Trimming took 6 bases from V and 2 from J, leaving 13 bases between them.

This sequence joins TRBV9 and TRBJ2-2, with D perhaps assigned TRBD1 or TRBD2 (7 bases each). This CDR3 comprises 15 residues. CDR1 and CDR2 from the germline V gene are SGDLS and YYNGEE. With 0 bases removed from V and 6 bases from J, the gap between germline ends came to 12 bases. The CDR3 region is CASSVAGGVAGELFF. DNA of the CDR3: TGTGCCAGCAGCGTAGCAGGGGGGGTAGCCGGGGAGCTGTTTTTT.

The DNA for the CDR3 is TGTGCCAGCAGCTTAGGCCTCCAGAGAGATACGCAGTATTTT. Translated, it gives CASSLGLQRDTQYF. This chain joins TRBV13 and TRBJ2-3; D is unresolved. Germline CDR1 is PRHDT and CDR2 is FYEKMQ (reference sequence). Deletions cut 0 bases from V and 5 bases from J, with 9 bases between. The length of the CDR3 is 14 residues.

This rearrangement joins TRBV28 to TRBJ2-4; D unclear. The germline V gene encodes CDR1 MDHEN and CDR2 SYDVKM. The CDR3 loop spans 14 amino acids. Trimming cost V 6 bases and J 2 bases, with 11 bases left between them. CDR3: CASSPRRPKNIQYF. CDR3 DNA: TGTGCCAGCAGCCCGAGGCGTCCCAAAAACATTCAGTACTTC.

This clonotype was seen once. The chain couples TRBV11-3 to TRBJ2-2; 8 bases fit TRBD1. This CDR3 has 15 residues. The V and J ends lost 4 bases and 6 bases, in that order; junction bases with no gene match: 7. The V gene's germline CDR1 is SGHNT and CDR2 YENEEA. CDR3: CASSSTGVVAGELFF. The CDR3 nucleotides read TGTGCCAGCAGCTCGACAGGGGTCGTCGCCGGGGAGCTGTTTTTT.

This chain connects TRBV20-1 to TRBJ2-7, with unresolved D. CDR3 length: 12 residues. Trimming shortened V by 7 bases and J by 2 bases, and 12 bases separated the two germline ends. Per germline, CDR1 DFQATT and CDR2 SNEGSKA (reference sequence). The CDR3 here is CSVSSGAYEQYF. The CDR3 DNA sequence: TGCAGTGTCTCAAGTGGCGCCTACGAGCAGTACTTC.

The chain links TRBV9 to TRBJ2-3, with 12 bases lining up with TRBD2. CDR1 SGDLS and CDR2 YYNGEE come from the germline V gene. V was pared by 3 bases and J by 2 bases, with 4 bases of the junction left unmatched. This CDR3 spans 16 amino acids. CDR3 nucleotide sequence: TGTGCCAGCAGCGCCGGACTAGCGGGGATCACAGATACGCAGTATTTT. It is translated as CASSAGLAGITDTQYF.

V is TRBV19 and J is TRBJ2-5; 8 bases are a match to TRBD2. The CDR3 is 18 amino acids. Germline CDR1 is LNHDA and CDR2 is SQIVND (reference sequence). J gave up 7 bases and V 3 bases, and 19 bases lay outside the gene matches. The CDR3 sequence is CASSMASIRAGGHGTQYF. The CDR3 nucleotides are TGTGCCAGTAGTATGGCCTCAATTCGGGCGGGGGGTCACGGGACCCAGTACTTC.

This clonotype was observed once. The CDR3 loop is CASRISGGLGEKLFF. The CDR3, as DNA: TGTGCCAGCAGAATCTCGGGGGGTCTAGGGGAAAAACTGTTTTTT. V is TRBV12-3 or TRBV12-4 and J is TRBJ1-4, with D possibly being TRBD1 (5 bases). The V gene lost 6 bases and the J gene lost 8 bases, with 19 bases spanning the gap. The CDR3 runs 15 residues.

This chain connects TRBV20-1 to TRBJ1-2, with D unresolved. Looked up from germline, CDR1 is DFQATT and CDR2 is SNEGSKA (reference sequence). V was clipped by 3 bases and J by 0 bases, with 8 bases between them. The CDR3 extends over 13 amino acids. The CDR3 protein is CSASPTANYGYTF. In DNA form, the CDR3 reads TGCAGTGCTAGTCCCACAGCTAACTATGGCTACACCTTC.

The rearrangement uses TRBV3-1 and TRBJ2-7; 7 positions agree with TRBD2. The V gene end was trimmed by 4 bases and the J gene end by 2 bases; junction bases not matched to a gene: 8. The germline gives CDR1 LGHDT, CDR2 YNNKEL (reference sequence). The CDR3 is 15 amino acids. The CDR3 loop reads CASSPDASGAYEQYF. CDR3 in DNA: TGTGCCAGCAGCCCAGATGCCAGCGGGGCCTACGAGCAGTACTTC.

The rearrangement uses TRBV20-1 and TRBJ2-7; TRBD1 aligns across 7 bases. Germline CDR1 is DFQATT and CDR2 is SNEGSKA (reference sequence). Germline trimming cut 5 bases from V and 3 bases from J; bases unmatched to any gene: 7. This CDR3 comprises 13 residues. The CDR3, as DNA: TGCAGTGCTTCCGGGACAGCCATCTACGAGCAGTACTTC. It specifies CSASGTAIYEQYF.

The chain couples TRBV29-1 to TRBJ2-2; 7 nucleotides line up with TRBD2. CDR1 and CDR2 from the germline V gene are SQVTM and ANQGSEA. V was pared by 4 bases and J by 2 bases, with 4 bases of the junction left unmatched. The length of the CDR3 is 14 residues. The CDR3 is CSVVRGVNTGELFF. The CDR3 DNA reads as TGCAGCGTTGTTCGGGGGGTAAACACCGGGGAGCTGTTTTTT.

CDR3 nucleotides: TGTGCCTGGAACCAGGGCTTTAGCAATCAGCCCCAGCATTTT. Amino acids: CAWNQGFSNQPQHF. V and J are TRBV30 and TRBJ1-5, with D perhaps matching TRBD1 (5 bases). V was clipped by 4 bases and J by 0 bases, with 10 bases between them. The CDR3 is 14 amino acids. Germline assignment: CDR1 GTSNPN and CDR2 SVGIG (reference sequence).

The gene calls are TRBV7-6 and TRBJ2-5; D might be TRBD1 (5 bases). The CDR3 spans 14 residues. CDR1 and CDR2 from the germline V gene are SGHVS and FNYEAQ. Trimming removed 4 bases at V and 5 bases at J, with 14 bases between. The CDR3 protein is CASSSRQTYETQYF. The CDR3, as DNA: TGTGCCAGCAGCTCGAGACAGACTTACGAGACCCAGTACTTC.

V gene TRBV3-1 combines with J gene TRBJ2-1, with D perhaps matching TRBD1 (7 bases). Germline V gene lookup returns CDR1 LGHDT and CDR2 YNNKEL (reference sequence). Trimming removed 0 bases from V and 12 bases from J, with 15 bases in between. The CDR3 is made up of 14 amino acids. The CDR3 spells CASSQDGGGRGQFF. Here the CDR3 DNA reads TGTGCCAGCAGCCAAGATGGAGGGGGCCGAGGGCAGTTCTTC.

The genes are TRBV6-1 and TRBJ2-7, with no clear D. Trimming removed 1 base from V and 5 bases from J, with 3 bases in between. This CDR3 has 11 amino acids. From germline, CDR1 is MNHNS and CDR2 SASEGT. As DNA, the CDR3 is TGTGCCAGCAGTGAAGTTCACGAGCAGTACTTC. This codes for CASSEVHEQYF.

The chain joins TRBV6-5 to TRBJ1-1; a possible D gene is TRBD1 (5 bases). CDR3 length: 14 residues. Trimming pared 6 bases from V and 6 bases from J, leaving 17 bases between. CDR1 is MNHEY, CDR2 SVGAGI, per germline. Here the CDR3 DNA reads TGTGCCAGCAGATTTCTACAGGTGGGGGCTGAAGCTTTCTTT. Amino acid sequence: CASRFLQVGAEAFF.